This T cell receptor beta chain was sequenced in a study of blood T cell repertoires in COVID-19. Sequenced by immunoSEQ multiplex PCR; TCRdb stores in-frame clones only, minus some. The table lists fewer than 400,000 clones, almost 90% of them singletons, with under 3.5% in the top ten. This TCR derives from a woman aged 25 to 39 with COVID-19, enrolled during active disease. The sequencing input was peripheral blood.

The DNA of the CDR3 is TGTGCCAGCAGCTCCGGGACAGGGGTCGGCAATCAGCCCCAGCATTTT. It yields the protein CASSSGTGVGNQPQHF. The rearrangement links TRBV5-8 to TRBJ1-5, with 10 bases that match TRBD1. This CDR3 has 16 amino acids. The germline V gene encodes CDR1 SGHTS and CDR2 YDEGEE. Germline trimming cut 3 bases from V and 2 bases from J; bases unmatched to any gene: 5.